The sequence of this T cell receptor (beta chain) was determined in a study of cytotoxic CD8 clonotypes in ibrutinib-treated CLL. Study overall: Partial responses totalled approximately 25 and complete responses 2; after median 68 months, about 14 remained remitted and about 12 progressed. Response sampling occurred after a median roughly 11 months of treatment (range 6 to 36). Points from the study as a whole: Clonality was elevated at ibrutinib response and had returned toward baseline at progression. Under treatment, the uncommon public clonotypes either contracted or remained stable.

Germline loops: CDR1 MNHNS, CDR2 SASEGT. The V and J ends lost 0 bases and 3 bases respectively, with 15 bases between them. The CDR3 runs to 18 residues. Clones were sequenced by immunoSEQ multiplex PCR, and TCRdb holds only the in-frame ones, with some missing. Of 250,000 to 350,000 clones listed, around 77% are singletons. A word on this clone: Antigen: not known.

The sample consisted of PBMCs, taken at disease progression, from a patient treated with ibrutinib. The chain links TRBV6-1 to TRBJ2-6; D may be TRBD2 (5 bases). The receptor's source is a human donor with chronic lymphocytic leukemia. CDR3 coding DNA: TGTGCCAGCAGTGAAGCACGAACGGGGATTTTTGGGGCCAACGTCCTGACTTTC. It codes for CASSEARTGIFGANVLTF.